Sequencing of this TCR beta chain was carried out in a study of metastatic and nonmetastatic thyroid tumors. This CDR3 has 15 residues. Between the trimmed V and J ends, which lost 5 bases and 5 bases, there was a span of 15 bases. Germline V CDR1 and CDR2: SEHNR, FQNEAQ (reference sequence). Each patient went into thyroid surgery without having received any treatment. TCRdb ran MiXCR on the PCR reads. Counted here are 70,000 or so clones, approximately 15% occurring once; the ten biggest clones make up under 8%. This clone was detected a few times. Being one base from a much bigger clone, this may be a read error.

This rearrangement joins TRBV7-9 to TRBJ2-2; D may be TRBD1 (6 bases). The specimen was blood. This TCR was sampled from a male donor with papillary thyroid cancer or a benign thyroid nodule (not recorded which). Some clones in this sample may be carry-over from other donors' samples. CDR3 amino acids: CASSLLGAVTGELFF. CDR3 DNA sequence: TGTGCCAGCAGCCTTTTGGGGGCAGTAACCGGGGAGCTGTTTTTT.